Each of the 26 T cell receptor beta chains below was sequenced from the same sample in a study of blood T cell repertoires in COVID-19. Produced via immunoSEQ multiplex PCR; TCRdb's table is partial and in-frame only. Seen here are 300,000 or so clones, 75% to 90% observed once, and the top ten hold 2.5% to 3.5%. Source material: peripheral blood. These receptors all come from a woman aged 25 to 39 with COVID-19, enrolled during active disease.

The chain uses TRBV30 and TRBJ1-2; D is unclear. V was trimmed by 5 bases and J by 3 bases, leaving 7 bases between them. The CDR3 is 11 residues long. The V gene's germline CDR1 is GTSNPN and CDR2 SVGIG (reference sequence). In nucleotides, the CDR3 is TGTGCCTGGGGAACTTACTATGGCTACACCTTC. This encodes CAWGTYYGYTF.

This chain links TRBV5-1 with TRBJ2-2; TRBD1 is a possible D gene (7 bases). The CDR3 extends over 16 amino acids. V shed 0 bases and J shed 7 bases, with 16 bases lying between them. The germline V gene has CDR1 SGHRS and CDR2 YFSETQ. CDR3 sequence reads: CASSLAPQGGGGELFF. The CDR3 coding sequence is TGCGCCAGCAGCTTGGCCCCGCAGGGGGGTGGCGGGGAGCTGTTTTTT.

This clone was counted a single time. The chain recombines TRBV5-5 with TRBJ1-4; the D gene is possibly TRBD1 (5 bases). The CDR3 loop spans 14 amino acids. Per the germline V gene, CDR1 is SGHKS and CDR2 is YYEKEE (reference sequence). Trimming removed 4 bases at V and 5 bases at J, with 12 bases between. CDR3 in DNA: TGTGCCAGCAGCCAGGGACTGCCAAATGAAAAACTGTTTTTT. Amino acid sequence: CASSQGLPNEKLFF.

With respect to this clone: At the DNA level, this CDR3 is encoded by other sequences in the same sample as well. The rearrangement links TRBV5-1 to TRBJ1-2, with 8 bases matching TRBD1. CDR1 SGHRS and CDR2 YFSETQ come from the germline V gene. This CDR3 has 14 amino acids. With 0 bases clipped from V and 4 bases from J, the junction kept 2 bases outside the gene matches. The CDR3 DNA reads as TGCGCCAGCAGCTTGGATACAGGGGGCTATGGCTACACCTTC. Amino acids: CASSLDTGGYGYTF.

The chain links TRBV7-9 to TRBJ2-3; no firm D call. CDR1 and CDR2 (germline): SEHNR, FQNEAQ (reference sequence). V shed 3 bases and J shed 4 bases, with 8 bases lying between them. This CDR3 spans 13 amino acids. The CDR3 loop is CASSLSPADTQYF. The CDR3 nucleotides read TGTGCCAGCAGCTTGTCTCCGGCAGATACGCAGTATTTT.

This chain links TRBV4-2 with TRBJ2-3; D ambiguous. Germline V gives CDR1 LGHNA, CDR2 YNFKEQ. Trimming removed 1 base at V and 0 bases at J, with 11 bases between. The CDR3 runs to 16 residues. The CDR3 is CASSQAIGASTDTQYF. The CDR3 DNA sequence: TGTGCCAGCAGCCAAGCCATAGGAGCTAGCACAGATACGCAGTATTTT.

This clone has only one observation. The chain has TRBV7-2 and TRBJ2-5; a weak D match, TRBD2 (5 bases). Trimming took 1 base from V and 7 from J, leaving 13 bases between them. There are 14 residues in the CDR3. Per the germline V gene, CDR1 is SGHTA and CDR2 is FQGNSA. The CDR3 loop reads CASSLDFGVGTQYF. The CDR3 DNA follows: TGTGCCAGCAGCTTAGACTTCGGGGTTGGGACCCAGTACTTC.

V and J are TRBV7-6 and TRBJ1-1; D perhaps matches TRBD1 (5 bases). V was shortened by 0 bases and J by 1 base, with 12 bases between the two germline ends. The V gene's germline CDR1 is SGHVS and CDR2 FNYEAQ. CDR3 size: 16 residues. Here the CDR3 reads CASSLAQGGGNTEAFF. In nucleotides, the CDR3 is TGTGCCAGCAGCTTAGCGCAGGGAGGAGGGAACACTGAAGCTTTCTTT.

With respect to this clone: This same CDR3 is encoded by further DNA sequences in the sample. J is TRBJ1-2 and V is TRBV10-2, with a tentative D call TRBD1 (5 bases). Germline CDR1 WSHSY, CDR2 SAAADI. This CDR3 region has 13 residues. V lost 0 bases and J lost 7, with 9 bases in between. As DNA, the CDR3 is TGCGCCAGCAGTGAGTCGGGGGGACCTGGCTACACCTTC. Protein: CASSESGGPGYTF.

The rearrangement uses TRBV7-6 and TRBJ1-5; D ambiguous. This CDR3 region has 14 residues. In germline, CDR1 is SGHVS, CDR2 FNYEAQ. Trimming took off 1 base at V and 6 bases at J, with 10 bases between the two ends. The CDR3: CASSLVGGGQPQHF. The CDR3 coding sequence is TGTGCCAGCAGCTTAGTAGGAGGTGGTCAGCCCCAGCATTTT. Using reference TRBV7-6 and TRBJ1-5 for the parts outside the CDR3, the full variable domain is GAGVSQSPRYKVTKRGQDVALRCDPISGHVSLYWYRQALGQGPEFLTYFNYEAQQDKSGLPNDRFSAERPEGSISTLTIQRTEQRDSAMYRCASSLVGGGQPQHFGDGTRLSIL.

This clone showed up just once. V usage is TRBV19 and J usage is TRBJ2-1; 8 nucleotides match TRBD1. Germline CDR1 and CDR2: LNHDA and SQIVND (reference sequence). This CDR3 spans 15 amino acids. Germline trimming cut 5 bases from V and 4 bases from J; bases unmatched to any gene: 7. The CDR3 sequence is CASSFTGTGYNEQFF. Written as DNA, the CDR3 is TGTGCCAGTAGTTTCACCGGGACAGGTTACAATGAGCAGTTCTTC.

This clone was seen a single time. This sequence joins TRBV30 and TRBJ2-1; 9 positions agree with TRBD2. Germline V gene lookup returns CDR1 GTSNPN and CDR2 SVGIG (reference sequence). Unmatched junction bases numbered 11, after V lost 3 bases and J lost 14 bases. The CDR3 runs to 13 residues. Written as DNA, the CDR3 is TGTGCCTGGAGAGCCCAGGGGGTAGCGGGGGAGTTCTTC. It is translated as CAWRAQGVAGEFF.

The chain links TRBV11-2 to TRBJ1-2, with 11 bases fitting TRBD1. Germline V gives CDR1 SGHAT, CDR2 FQNNGV. V lost 5 bases and J lost 1; bases outside the gene matches: 9. CDR3 size: 17 residues. CDR3 protein: CASSPGTGGFNNYGYTF. In nucleotides, the CDR3 is TGTGCCAGCAGCCCAGGGACAGGGGGATTTAATAACTATGGCTACACCTTC.

The CDR3 nucleotides read TGTGCCAGCAGTACCGGGTCGGGACAGCCCCAGCATTTT. It codes for CASSTGSGQPQHF. The chain couples TRBV2 to TRBJ1-5, with unresolved D. CDR1 is SNHLY and CDR2 is FYNNEI in the germline V gene. V shed 5 bases and J shed 7 bases, with 12 bases lying between them. CDR3 size: 13 residues.

The rearrangement joins TRBV7-9 to TRBJ1-2; D is possibly TRBD1 (6 bases). The CDR3 spans 16 residues. Per the germline V gene, CDR1 is SEHNR and CDR2 is FQNEAQ (reference sequence). The germline V and J ends were trimmed by 0 bases and 5 bases, with 16 bases remaining between them. In nucleotides, the CDR3 is TGTGCCAGCAGCTTAGCCGGGACATCTGGAGATTATGGCTACACCTTC. Translating it yields CASSLAGTSGDYGYTF.

The chain uses TRBV6-1 and TRBJ1-5, with 9 bases that match TRBD1. Germline assignment: CDR1 MNHNS and CDR2 SASEGT. The CDR3 runs to 17 residues. Trimming removed 0 bases from V and 7 bases from J; junction bases left unmatched: 10. As DNA, the CDR3 is TGTGCCAGCAGTGAAGCGGTGGTAACAGGGGGCTTGCAGCCCCAGCATTTT. It is translated as CASSEAVVTGGLQPQHF.

The chain employs TRBV25-1 and TRBJ1-5, with unresolved D. Trimming took off 3 bases at V and 8 bases at J, with 8 bases between the two ends. CDR3 length: 12 amino acids. CDR1 MGHDK and CDR2 SYGVNS come from the germline V gene. The CDR3, as DNA: TGTGCCAGCAGTGACCCGCGCGAGCCCCAGCATTTT. Its translation is CASSDPREPQHF.

This clone was detected a few times. The V call is TRBV5-4, the J call TRBJ2-7; TRBD2 matches 8 bases. From germline, CDR1 is SGHNT and CDR2 YYREEE (reference sequence). The CDR3 sequence is 16 residues long. With 4 bases clipped from V and 1 base from J, the junction kept 10 bases outside the gene matches. For the CDR3, the DNA is TGTGCCAGCAGCCCCCTCCCGAGCGGGAGTTCCTACGAGCAGTACTTC. Encoded protein: CASSPLPSGSSYEQYF.

This chain connects TRBV24-1 to TRBJ2-2, with D tentatively TRBD2 (6 bases). The CDR3 sequence is 14 residues long. The ends were cut back, 9 bases at V and 4 bases at J, with 14 bases in the middle. Germline CDR1 KGHDR, CDR2 SFDVKD. CDR3 amino acids: CATSTRTTTGELFF. The CDR3 DNA reads TGTGCCACCTCGACCAGGACTACCACCGGGGAGCTGTTTTTT.

There are a few counts of this clone. The rearrangement links TRBV24-1 to TRBJ2-3; 12 bases are shared with TRBD2. CDR1 is KGHDR and CDR2 is SFDVKD in the germline V gene. V was pared by 2 bases and J by 7 bases, with 9 bases of the junction left unmatched. This CDR3 is built from 17 residues. The CDR3 reads CATSDSLLAGGSNTQYF. CDR3 bases: TGTGCCACCAGTGATTCCTTGCTAGCGGGAGGGTCAAATACGCAGTATTTT.

The V call is TRBV27, the J call TRBJ2-7; weak D call: TRBD2 (6 bases). Per the germline V gene, CDR1 is MNHEY and CDR2 is SMNVEV (reference sequence). The V gene lost 0 bases and the J gene lost 6 bases, with 12 bases spanning the gap. The CDR3 sequence is 14 residues long. The CDR3 DNA reads TGTGCCAGCAGTTTATCAGGCAGGCGGGGCGAGCAGTACTTC. It encodes CASSLSGRRGEQYF.

The chain has TRBV3-1 (or the pseudogene TRBV3-2) and TRBJ1-1; D is undetermined. This CDR3 spans 15 amino acids. Germline V lookup: CDR1 LGHDT, CDR2 YNNKEL (reference sequence). V lost 5 bases, J lost 4 bases, and 17 bases lay in between. The CDR3 coding sequence is TGTGCCAGCAGCGCAAGAGAGAGAGGGAGCACTGAAGCTTTCTTT. Its protein product is CASSARERGSTEAFF.

This clone was seen just once. This chain uses TRBV5-4 with TRBJ1-5, with D possibly TRBD1 on 5 matching bases. V lost 3 bases to trimming and J lost 4 bases, with 11 bases between them. The CDR3 has 14 residues. The germline gives CDR1 SGHNT, CDR2 YYREEE (reference sequence). The CDR3 is CASSSDGGNQPQHF. In DNA form, the CDR3 reads TGTGCCAGCAGCTCGGACGGGGGAAATCAGCCCCAGCATTTT. Variable domain in full (rest from reference TRBV5-4 and TRBJ1-5): ETGVTQSPTHLIKTRGQQVTLRCSSQSGHNTVSWYQQALGQGPQFIFQYYREEENGRGNFPPRFSGLQFPNYSSELNVNALELDDSALYLCASSSDGGNQPQHFGDGTRLSIL.

This clone was detected once. This chain joins TRBV18 and TRBJ1-2, with 7 bases lining up with TRBD1. The germline V gene encodes CDR1 KGHSH and CDR2 LQKENI. J was trimmed by 7 bases and V by 2 bases; bases with no gene match: 10. The CDR3 is 15 residues long. The CDR3 sequence: CASSPEPDRALGYTF. CDR3 DNA: TGTGCCAGCTCACCAGAACCCGACAGGGCGCTTGGCTACACCTTC.

The J gene is TRBJ2-7, the V gene TRBV12-3 or TRBV12-4, with D possibly TRBD2 on 6 matching bases. V was pared by 1 base and J by 6 bases, with 7 bases between. The CDR3 sequence is 12 residues long. CDR3 bases: TGTGCCAGCAGTTTAGAGGGAGGCGAGCAGTACTTC. Translation gives CASSLEGGEQYF.

CDR3 sequence reads: CASSIRGVGNTIYF. In DNA form, the CDR3 reads TGTGCCAGTAGTATACGGGGAGTTGGAAACACCATATATTTT. This chain uses TRBV19 with TRBJ1-3; D call uncertain. Looked up from germline, CDR1 is LNHDA and CDR2 is SQIVND (reference sequence). Trimming pared 2 bases from V and 3 bases from J, leaving 8 bases between. There are 14 residues in the CDR3. The full variable domain, rest sourced from reference TRBV19 and TRBJ1-3, is DGGITQSPKYLFRKEGQNVTLSCEQNLNHDAMYWYRQDPGQGLRLIYYSQIVNDFQKGDIAEGYSVSREKKESFPLTVTSAQKNPTAFYLCASSIRGVGNTIYFGEGSWLTVV.